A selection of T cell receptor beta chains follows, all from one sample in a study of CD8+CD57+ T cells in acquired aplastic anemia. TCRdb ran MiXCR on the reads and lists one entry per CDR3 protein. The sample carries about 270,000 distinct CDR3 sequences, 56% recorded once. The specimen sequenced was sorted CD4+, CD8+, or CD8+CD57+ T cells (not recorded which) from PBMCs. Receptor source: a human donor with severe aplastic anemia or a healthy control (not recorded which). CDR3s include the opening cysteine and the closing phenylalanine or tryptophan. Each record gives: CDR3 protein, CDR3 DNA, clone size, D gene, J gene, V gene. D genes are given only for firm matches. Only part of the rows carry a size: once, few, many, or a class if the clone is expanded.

CDR3 protein: CASSIDPGQGPNTEAFF
CDR3 DNA: TGTGCCAGTAGTATAGATCCCGGACAGGGCCCGAACACTGAAGCTTTCTTT
clone size: -
D gene: TRBD1
J gene: TRBJ1-1
V gene: TRBV19

CDR3 protein: CASSPRGGAGEQYF
CDR3 DNA: TGTGCCAGCAGCCCCCGTGGGGGGGCGGGGGAGCAGTACTTC
clone size: once
D gene: -
J gene: TRBJ2-7
V gene: TRBV9

CDR3 protein: CAISDKRKVTDTQYF
CDR3 DNA: TGTGCCATCAGTGACAAACGGAAGGTCACAGATACGCAGTATTTT
clone size: -
D gene: -
J gene: TRBJ2-3
V gene: TRBV10-3

CDR3 protein: CASSLDLFAYEQYF
CDR3 DNA: TGTGCCAGCAGTTTGGATCTCTTCGCCTACGAGCAGTACTTC
clone size: once
D gene: -
J gene: TRBJ2-7
V gene: TRBV7-8

CDR3 protein: CASSAVSGQPYNQPQHF
CDR3 DNA: TGTGCCAGCAGTGCAGTATCCGGACAACCCTACAATCAGCCCCAGCATTTT
clone size: many
D gene: -
J gene: TRBJ1-5
V gene: TRBV6-1

CDR3 protein: CASSLEGGGEVLGELFF
CDR3 DNA: TGTGCCAGCAGCTTAGAAGGGGGTGGCGAGGTCCTCGGGGAGCTGTTTTTT
clone size: -
D gene: -
J gene: TRBJ2-2
V gene: TRBV7-2

CDR3 protein: CASSKPGQGAPDTEAFF
CDR3 DNA: TGTGCCAGTTCCAAACCGGGACAGGGGGCGCCGGACACTGAAGCTTTCTTT
clone size: many
D gene: TRBD1
J gene: TRBJ1-1
V gene: TRBV19

CDR3 protein: CSARTGREPYEQYF
CDR3 DNA: TGCAGTGCTAGAACGGGGCGAGAGCCCTACGAGCAGTACTTC
clone size: -
D gene: -
J gene: TRBJ2-7
V gene: TRBV20-1

CDR3 protein: CASSLYGVKYEQYF
CDR3 DNA: TGTGCCAGCAGCTTATATGGGGTGAAGTACGAGCAGTACTTC
clone size: -
D gene: -
J gene: TRBJ2-7
V gene: TRBV7-2

CDR3 protein: CSARGPPGLAGASHEQFF
CDR3 DNA: TGCAGTGCTAGAGGACCTCCGGGACTAGCGGGGGCCTCCCATGAGCAGTTCTTC
clone size: -
D gene: TRBD2
J gene: TRBJ2-1
V gene: TRBV20-1

CDR3 protein: CASSLVGGLAGVRYEQYF
CDR3 DNA: TGTGCCAGCAGCTTAGTAGGGGGACTAGCGGGAGTCAGGTACGAGCAGTACTTC
clone size: -
D gene: TRBD2
J gene: TRBJ2-7
V gene: TRBV7-2

CDR3 protein: CASSLSPTGELFF
CDR3 DNA: TGTGCCAGCAGCTTATCCCCCACCGGGGAGCTGTTTTTT
clone size: many
D gene: -
J gene: TRBJ2-2
V gene: TRBV7-3

CDR3 protein: CASSPTGLGGDYNEQFF
CDR3 DNA: TGTGCCAGCAGCCCCACAGGGCTCGGCGGGGATTACAATGAGCAGTTCTTC
clone size: -
D gene: -
J gene: TRBJ2-1
V gene: TRBV7-3

CDR3 protein: CASSLAQGRNSPLHF
CDR3 DNA: TGCGCCAGCAGCTTGGCCCAGGGGCGGAATTCACCCCTCCACTTT
clone size: many
D gene: -
J gene: TRBJ1-6
V gene: TRBV5-1

CDR3 protein: CSASWLAEAFF
CDR3 DNA: TGCAGTGCTAGTTGGTTGGCTGAAGCTTTCTTT
clone size: few
D gene: -
J gene: TRBJ1-1
V gene: TRBV20-1

CDR3 protein: CARTTGCETQYF
CDR3 DNA: TGTGCCAGAACGACAGGGTGCGAGACCCAGTACTTC
clone size: many
D gene: -
J gene: TRBJ2-5
V gene: TRBV3-2